These T cell receptor beta chains were read from a single sample in a study of T-cell reconstitution after alpha-beta-depleted transplantation in children. TCRdb reprocessed the PCR reads via MiXCR and lists one record per CDR3 protein. The sample gives some 300,000 distinct CDR3 sequences, 10% to 13% of which show up once; approximately 2.3% is in the top ten. Material: PBMCs from the stem cell graft donor, obtained from the stem cell graft. All receptors derive from a human donor who donated a stem cell graft to a child with acute lymphoblastic leukemia. CDR3s include the opening cysteine and the closing phenylalanine or tryptophan. A D gene is named only where the DNA matches it firmly. The listing skips clone size in some rows; elsewhere it reads once, few, many or a size class.

v_gene	j_gene	d_gene	abundance	CDR3nt	CDR3aa
TRBV28	TRBJ1-1	TRBD1	.	TGTGCCAGCAGCCTAACAGGGGGAATGAACACTGAAGCTTTCTTT	CASSLTGGMNTEAFF
TRBV9	TRBJ1-5	.	few	TGTGCCAGCAGCGTAGTGGACACAGGTGATAGCAATCAGCCCCAGCATTTT	CASSVVDTGDSNQPQHF
TRBV11-2	TRBJ2-1	TRBD2	.	TGTGCCAGCAGCTTAACTAGCGGAGGCCCCTCTGCCTACACTGAGCAGTTCTTC	CASSLTSGGPSAYTEQFF
TRBV20-1	TRBJ2-3	.	few	TGCAGTATCCCGACAGGTCCACGCGATACGCAGTATTTT	CSIPTGPRDTQYF
TRBV28	TRBJ2-7	TRBD1	few	TGTGCCAGCAGTTTTTGGACAGGGGCACCCTTCTCCTACGAGCAGTACTTC	CASSFWTGAPFSYEQYF
TRBV15	TRBJ2-1	.	.	TGTGCCACCAGCAGAGATCGGAGAAAACAGGGAGGTGAGCAGTTCTTC	CATSRDRRKQGGEQFF
TRBV20-1	TRBJ2-1	TRBD2	few	TGCAGTGCTACACCCGGACTAGCGGGGCCCTACAATGAGCAGTTCTTC	CSATPGLAGPYNEQFF
TRBV20-1	TRBJ1-5	TRBD1	.	TGCAGTACTAGCAAGGGGACAGGGGTAAATCAGCCCCAGCATTTT	CSTSKGTGVNQPQHF
TRBV5-1	TRBJ2-2	.	.	TGCGCCAGCAGCTTCCGGACTCTTTTGAACACCGGGGAGCTGTTTTTT	CASSFRTLLNTGELFF
TRBV7-3	TRBJ1-1	TRBD1	few	TGTGCCAGCAGCATCGCCGGGACAGGGGAGGGTCATTCCCTCATAGCAGCTTTCTTT	CASSIAGTGEGHSLIAAFF
TRBV3-1	TRBJ2-3	.	many	TGTGCCAGCAGCCAAGATCCGGAGGGCACAGATACGCAGTATTTT	CASSQDPEGTDTQYF
TRBV7-9	TRBJ2-4	.	.	TGTGCCAGCAGCTCTTCGGTGTGGACAGTAGCCAAAAACATTCAGTACTTC	CASSSSVWTVAKNIQYF
TRBV6-1	TRBJ2-1	TRBD2	few	TGTGCCAGCAGTCTCAGTTCAGAAACTAGCGCTTACATCTACAATGAGCAGTTCTTC	CASSLSSETSAYIYNEQFF
TRBV5-1	TRBJ2-7	TRBD2	few	TGCGCCAGCTTCACTAGCGTCGGCGAGCAGTACTTC	CASFTSVGEQYF
TRBV29-1	TRBJ2-5	TRBD1	.	TGCAGCGTTGAGGGGGACAGCCAAGAGACCCAGTACTTC	CSVEGDSQETQYF
TRBV6-5	TRBJ2-1	TRBD2	.	TGTGCCAGCAGTTCTTGGACTAGCGGGGCGAGCTCCTACAATGAGCAGTTCTTC	CASSSWTSGASSYNEQFF
TRBV5-1	TRBJ2-1	TRBD2	.	TGCGCCAGCAGCCAAAGGGGACTAGCGGGAGGGATAGAGCAGTTCTTC	CASSQRGLAGGIEQFF
TRBV7-2	TRBJ1-6	TRBD1	few	TGTGCCAGCAATACCGGGACAGGTCTCTCACCCCTCCACTTT	CASNTGTGLSPLHF
TRBV12-3/TRBV12-4	TRBJ1-4	.	few	TGTGCCAGCAGTTTTGTGTTGGGGCATGGTGAAAAACTGTTTTTT	CASSFVLGHGEKLFF
TRBV28	TRBJ2-1	.	.	TGTGCCAGCACCGCCTTGGACAATGAGCAGTTCTTC	CASTALDNEQFF
TRBV20-1	TRBJ1-2	TRBD1	.	TGCAGTGCTGTACCGGGACAGGGTCTGGGTGGCTACACCTTC	CSAVPGQGLGGYTF
TRBV4-3	TRBJ2-5	.	.	TGCGCCAGCAGCCAGGACGGGGCCCGCGGAGGGACCCAGTACTTC	CASSQDGARGGTQYF
TRBV7-9	TRBJ2-5	TRBD2	.	TGTGCCAGCAGCTTAGTGCCGGGAGGCCAAGAGACCCAGTACTTC	CASSLVPGGQETQYF
TRBV6-1	TRBJ1-3	.	few	TGTGCCAGCAGTGAAATCGGGAGATCTGGAAACACCATATATTTT	CASSEIGRSGNTIYF
TRBV9	TRBJ2-2	TRBD1	few	TGTGCCAGCAGCACTCGGACAGGTCTGAACACCGGGGAGCTGTTTTTT	CASSTRTGLNTGELFF
TRBV9	TRBJ2-5	.	few	TGTGCCAGCAGCGTCTCCCAAGAGACCCAGTACTTC	CASSVSQETQYF
TRBV7-2	TRBJ2-1	TRBD2	.	TGTGCCAGCAGCACCCCCCTAGCGGTCGAGCAGTTCTTC	CASSTPLAVEQFF
TRBV12-3/TRBV12-4	TRBJ2-7	TRBD2	many	TGTGCCACGAGAGCGGGAGGAGGGGAGCAGTACTTC	CATRAGGGEQYF
TRBV10-3	TRBJ2-7	TRBD1	.	TGTGCCATCGGGGAATTCCGGGACAGGTCCTACGAGCAGTACTTC	CAIGEFRDRSYEQYF
TRBV5-5	TRBJ2-5	.	many	TGTGCCAGCAGCTTGTGGGCAGGGCAAGAGACCCAGTACTTC	CASSLWAGQETQYF
TRBV28	TRBJ2-7	.	many	TGTGCCAGCAGCTTCCCAGAGACCTACGAGCAGTACTTC	CASSFPETYEQYF
TRBV20-1	TRBJ2-3	TRBD2	.	TGCAGTGCTAGAGATCCAGCGGGAGCGGTAGATACGCAGTATTTT	CSARDPAGAVDTQYF
TRBV4-1	TRBJ2-1	.	.	TGCGCCAGCAGCCAAAGAGGCGGTAGCTCCTACAATGAGCAGTTCTTC	CASSQRGGSSYNEQFF
TRBV7-2	TRBJ2-1	.	.	TGTGCCAGCAGCTTCAACCTAGGAGGGAGCTCCTACAATGAGCAGTTCTTC	CASSFNLGGSSYNEQFF
TRBV28	TRBJ2-1	.	.	TGTGCCGCACGGACTTCTGGTGAGCAGTTCTTC	CAARTSGEQFF
TRBV6-1	TRBJ1-1	.	few	TGTGCCAGCAGGCTCGACAGTGTGCTCACTGAAGCTTTCTTT	CASRLDSVLTEAFF
TRBV12-3/TRBV12-4	TRBJ1-2	.	many	TGTGCCAGCAGGACGACAGTCGCTCTTAACTATGGCTACACCTTC	CASRTTVALNYGYTF
TRBV29-1	TRBJ2-7	TRBD1	.	TGCAGCGCTGGGACAGGACCTACACGCTACCCTTACGAGCAGTACTTC	CSAGTGPTRYPYEQYF
TRBV7-6	TRBJ2-1	TRBD2	many	TGTGCCAGCAGCCCACTAGCGGGAGGCTCTGGGGAGCAGTTCTTC	CASSPLAGGSGEQFF
TRBV21-1	TRBJ1-2	.	many	TGTGCCAGCAGCAAAGCCGGGACGGGCAACTATGGCTACACCTTC	CASSKAGTGNYGYTF
TRBV12-3/TRBV12-4	TRBJ2-1	.	many	TGTGCCAGCAGGGTCACAGAGTACAATGAGCAGTTCTTC	CASRVTEYNEQFF
TRBV7-9	TRBJ1-2	.	many	TGTGCCAGCAGCTTGGGTTACAGGGAGCCCTATGGCTACACCTTC	CASSLGYREPYGYTF
TRBV5-1	TRBJ2-1	TRBD2	.	TGCGCCAGCAGCTCTCTAGCGGGAGATAAGAATGAGCAGTTCTTC	CASSSLAGDKNEQFF